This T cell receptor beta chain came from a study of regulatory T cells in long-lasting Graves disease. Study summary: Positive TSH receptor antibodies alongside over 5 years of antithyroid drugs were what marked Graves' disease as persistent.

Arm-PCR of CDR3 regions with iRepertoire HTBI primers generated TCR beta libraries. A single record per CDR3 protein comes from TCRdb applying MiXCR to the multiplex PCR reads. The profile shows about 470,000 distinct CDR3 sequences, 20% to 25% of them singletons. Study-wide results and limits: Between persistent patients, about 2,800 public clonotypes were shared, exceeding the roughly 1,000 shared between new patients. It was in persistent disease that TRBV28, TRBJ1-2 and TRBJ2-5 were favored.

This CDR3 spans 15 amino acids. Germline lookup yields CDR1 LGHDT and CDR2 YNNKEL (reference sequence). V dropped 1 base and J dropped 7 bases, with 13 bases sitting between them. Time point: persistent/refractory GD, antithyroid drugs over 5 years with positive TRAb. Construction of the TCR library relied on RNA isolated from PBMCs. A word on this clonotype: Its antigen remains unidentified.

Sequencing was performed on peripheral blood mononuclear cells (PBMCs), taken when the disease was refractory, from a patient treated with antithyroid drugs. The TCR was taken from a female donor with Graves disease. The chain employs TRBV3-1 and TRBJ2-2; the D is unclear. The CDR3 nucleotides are TGTGCCAGCAGCCAAGGATTTCATGAGCACGGGGAGCTGTTTTTT. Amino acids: CASSQGFHEHGELFF.